One and the same sample provided the 21 T cell receptor beta chains below, sequenced in a study of blood T cell repertoires in COVID-19. This table comes from immunoSEQ multiplex PCR, and its TCRdb copy is limited to in-frame clones, with some not included. The sample carries under 120,000 clones, around 79% recorded once. Specimen: peripheral blood. These receptor sequences come from a man in his sixties or seventies with active or convalescent COVID-19.

This clone has just one count. This chain uses TRBV19 with TRBJ1-1; 8 bases are a match to TRBD1. V gave up 4 bases and J gave up 4 bases; unmatched junction bases: 8. Looked up from germline, CDR1 is LNHDA and CDR2 is SQIVND (reference sequence). This CDR3 has 15 residues. The CDR3 loop reads CASSRGQAHVTEAFF. The CDR3 bases are TGTGCCAGTAGTAGGGGACAGGCGCACGTCACTGAAGCTTTCTTT.

CDR3 nucleotide sequence: TGTGCCAGCAGCGCTTTAGCGGCGTCCACAGATACGCAGTATTTT. It codes for CASSALAASTDTQYF. V usage is TRBV9 and J usage is TRBJ2-3, with D possibly TRBD2 on 6 matching bases. CDR3 length equals 15 residues. Trimming pared 3 bases from V and 2 bases from J, leaving 13 bases between. Germline V gene lookup returns CDR1 SGDLS and CDR2 YYNGEE.

The chain carries TRBV6-1 and TRBJ1-3, with no clear D. Looked up from germline, CDR1 is MNHNS and CDR2 is SASEGT. There are 13 residues in the CDR3. V lost 3 bases to trimming and J lost 3 bases, with 6 bases between them. The CDR3 DNA reads TGTGCCAGCAGTGAGTCGCGTGGAAACACCATATATTTT. As protein: CASSESRGNTIYF.

V and J are TRBV2 and TRBJ2-5; the match to TRBD1 covers 12 bases. This CDR3 is built from 15 residues. Germline assignment: CDR1 SNHLY and CDR2 FYNNEI. V lost 3 bases, J lost 4 bases, and 3 bases stayed unmatched. DNA for the CDR3: TGTGCCAGCAGTGAGGGACAGGGGGCTGGAGAGACCCAGTACTTC. Encoded protein: CASSEGQGAGETQYF.

The chain recombines TRBV12-3 or TRBV12-4 with TRBJ1-1; TRBD1 agrees at 7 bases. Trimming cost V 5 bases and J 8 bases; bases outside gene matches: 2. The CDR3 loop spans 11 amino acids. The CDR3 sequence is CASSRGREAFF. The DNA for the CDR3 is TGTGCCAGCAGTAGGGGGCGGGAAGCTTTCTTT.

The chain uses TRBV12-5 and TRBJ2-5, with TRBD1 matching 9 bases. CDR1 and CDR2 from the germline V gene are LGHNT and FRNRAP. This CDR3 is 14 amino acids long. Unmatched junction bases numbered 6, after V lost 5 bases and J lost 5 bases. The CDR3 coding sequence is TGTGCTAGTGGTGGGGTGGGACAGGGCGAGACCCAGTACTTC. Translated: CASGGVGQGETQYF. The full variable domain, with the rest looked up from reference TRBV12-5 and TRBJ2-5, is DARVTQTPRHKVTEMGQEVTMRCQPILGHNTVFWYRQTMMQGLELLAYFRNRAPLDDSGMPKDRFSAEMPDATLATLKIQPSEPRDSAVYFCASGGVGQGETQYFGPGTRLLVL.

The sample holds a few counts of this clone. The rearrangement uses TRBV7-9 and TRBJ1-1; maybe TRBD1 (5 bases). Germline CDR1 is SEHNR and CDR2 is FQNEAQ (reference sequence). This CDR3 has 15 residues. Trimming stripped 0 bases from V and 3 bases from J, with 11 bases between. The CDR3 DNA reads as TGTGCCAGCAGCTTAGCCAGAGGAGGGGACACTGAAGCTTTCTTT. Translation gives CASSLARGGDTEAFF.

This chain joins TRBV30 and TRBJ2-5; TRBD1 matches 7 bases. Germline values: CDR1 GTSNPN, CDR2 SVGIG (reference sequence). The CDR3 consists of 14 residues. The junction had 5 bases not matched to a gene; V was cut back by 2 bases and J by 2 bases. As DNA, the CDR3 is TGTGCCTGGAGTCTTAGACAGGGTCAAGAGACCCAGTACTTC. This translates into CAWSLRQGQETQYF. The whole variable domain, filled in from reference TRBV30 and TRBJ2-5, reads SQTIHQWPATLVQPVGSPLSLECTVEGTSNPNLYWYRQAAGRGLQLLFYSVGIGQISSEVPQNLSASRPQDRQFILSSKKLLLSDSGFYLCAWSLRQGQETQYFGPGTRLLVL.

The chain recombines TRBV2 with TRBJ1-2; TRBD1 matches at 9 bases. Germline lookup yields CDR1 SNHLY and CDR2 FYNNEI. The V gene end was trimmed by 10 bases and the J gene end by 0 bases; junction bases not matched to a gene: 6. The CDR3 totals 14 residues. This chain's CDR3 is CAIDRGTPNYGYTF. The CDR3 nucleotides are TGTGCCATCGACAGGGGGACACCTAACTATGGCTACACCTTC.

This clone was recorded once. The chain couples TRBV20-1 to TRBJ2-7; no definite D call. Trimming removed 3 bases from V and 7 bases from J, with 16 bases in between. Germline V gene lookup returns CDR1 DFQATT and CDR2 SNEGSKA (reference sequence). This CDR3 has 13 amino acids. The CDR3 region is CSASNVSFREQYF. The CDR3, as DNA: TGCAGTGCTAGTAATGTTAGCTTCCGAGAGCAGTACTTC.

This chain joins TRBV28 and TRBJ2-1, with TRBD2 matching over 7 bases. Germline V gene data show CDR1 as MDHEN and CDR2 as SYDVKM. The CDR3 has 16 residues. V shed 6 bases and J 2 bases; nucleotides not matched to a gene: 10. CDR3 nucleotides: TGTGCCAGCAGCCGAATTAGCGGGCCTACCTACAATGAGCAGTTCTTC. Protein: CASSRISGPTYNEQFF.

This sequence joins TRBV7-9 and TRBJ1-4; D unclear. From germline, CDR1 is SEHNR and CDR2 FQNEAQ (reference sequence). The CDR3 contains 14 residues. V shed 3 bases and J shed 5 bases, with 10 bases lying between them. The CDR3 DNA is TGTGCCAGCAGCTTTGGACTTGGGAATGAAAAACTGTTTTTT. This codes for CASSFGLGNEKLFF.

This clone has more than one count but fewer than ten. The V and J genes are TRBV7-9 and TRBJ2-2; 8 bases match TRBD1. The J segment lost 4 bases and the V segment lost 2 bases, leaving 3 bases of the junction unmatched. CDR1 and CDR2 from the germline V gene are SEHNR and FQNEAQ (reference sequence). The length of the CDR3 is 15 residues. The CDR3 spells CASSLTGGGTGELFF. Written as DNA, the CDR3 is TGTGCCAGCAGCTTAACAGGGGGAGGCACCGGGGAGCTGTTTTTT.

This clone has a single count. The rearrangement joins TRBV3-1 (or the pseudogene TRBV3-2) to TRBJ1-4, with D possibly matching TRBD1 (5 bases). The CDR3 consists of 16 residues. Looked up from germline, CDR1 is LGHDT and CDR2 is YNNKEL (reference sequence). Deletions cut 6 bases from V and 2 bases from J, with 16 bases between. The CDR3 DNA sequence: TGTGCCAGCAGGCCGGGACTAGGGCGCACTAATGAAAAACTGTTTTTT. It specifies CASRPGLGRTNEKLFF.

The rearrangement links TRBV3-1 (or the pseudogene TRBV3-2) to TRBJ2-1, with TRBD2 matching 8 bases. Germline trimming cut 1 base from V and 4 bases from J; bases unmatched to any gene: 9. This CDR3 comprises 17 residues. CDR1 LGHDT and CDR2 YNNKEL come from the germline V gene (reference sequence). The CDR3: CASSQGIAGGVYNEQFF. The CDR3 DNA reads as TGTGCCAGCAGCCAAGGTATCGCGGGGGGCGTGTACAATGAGCAGTTCTTC.

The gene calls are TRBV15 and TRBJ2-1; 9 nucleotides line up with TRBD1. The CDR3 sequence is 16 residues long. Germline V gene sequence: CDR1 LNHNV, CDR2 YYDKDF (reference sequence). The junction had 3 bases not matched to a gene; V was cut back by 2 bases and J by 1 base. CDR3 coding DNA: TGTGCCACCAGCAGAACCGGGACAGGGTCCTACAATGAGCAGTTCTTC. Protein product: CATSRTGTGSYNEQFF.

This clone was recorded only once. This chain connects TRBV24-1 to TRBJ1-3; TRBD1 aligns across 9 bases. The V gene's germline CDR1 is KGHDR and CDR2 SFDVKD. J gave up 1 base and V 8 bases, and 2 bases lay outside the gene matches. The CDR3 sequence is 14 residues long. CDR3 protein: CATKQGASGNTIYF. The CDR3 DNA follows: TGTGCCACCAAACAGGGGGCTTCTGGAAACACCATATATTTT.

V is TRBV5-5 and J is TRBJ2-7, with unresolved D. Trimming removed 0 bases from V and 3 bases from J, with 16 bases in between. The CDR3 runs to 16 residues. Germline assignment: CDR1 SGHKS and CDR2 YYEKEE (reference sequence). In DNA form, the CDR3 reads TGTGCCAGCAGCTTGGCAGGCCTACCAGGCATCTACGAGCAGTACTTC. Protein: CASSLAGLPGIYEQYF.

V gene TRBV15 combines with J gene TRBJ1-3, with D unresolved. The CDR3 sequence is 15 residues long. V lost 6 bases and J 0 bases, leaving 12 bases between the germline ends. In germline, CDR1 is LNHNV, CDR2 YYDKDF (reference sequence). The CDR3 region has the DNA TGTGCCACCAGTTATGCCCGGAGCTCTGGAAACACCATATATTTT. It translates to CATSYARSSGNTIYF.

V and J are TRBV12-3 or TRBV12-4 and TRBJ1-2, with a weak D call TRBD1 (6 bases). V gave up 2 bases and J gave up 7 bases, with 8 bases separating them. The CDR3 loop spans 12 amino acids. This chain's CDR3 is CASSLQGFGYTF. In DNA, the CDR3 is TGTGCCAGCAGTTTACAGGGGTTTGGCTACACCTTC.

This clone came up once. This chain connects TRBV5-4 to TRBJ2-3; D uncertain. The CDR3 length is 12 residues. V shed 4 bases and J shed 2 bases, with 5 bases lying between them. Germline V CDR1 and CDR2: SGHNT, YYREEE (reference sequence). The CDR3 region has the DNA TGTGCCAGCAGCCTGTACACAGATACGCAGTATTTT. Translating it yields CASSLYTDTQYF. Full variable domain (missing parts from reference TRBV5-4 and TRBJ2-3): ETGVTQSPTHLIKTRGQQVTLRCSSQSGHNTVSWYQQALGQGPQFIFQYYREEENGRGNFPPRFSGLQFPNYSSELNVNALELDDSALYLCASSLYTDTQYFGPGTRLTVL.